The TCR beta chain described here comes from a study of shared clonotypes between healthy human individuals. Genomic DNA (from each subset) was split evenly across several immunoSEQ plates. Assay used: immunoSEQ multiplex PCR; TCRdb lists only in-frame clones, some missing. The sample holds approximately 710,000 clones; less than 95% are singletons and the top ten take about 34%. Germline CDR1 reads MRHNA; CDR2 reads SNTAGT. V trimming: 4 bases; J trimming: 5 bases; junction bases outside the gene matches: 5. The CDR3 covers 14 residues. The V and J genes are TRBV6-4 and TRBJ2-3; 8 nucleotides line up with TRBD2. The sequencing sample was made of memory CD8+ T cells from PBMCs. The sample's subset: CD45RO+ cells pooled with CCR7-negative TemRA cells. The clonotype originates from a man aged 18 to 29 in good health. Some clones in this sample may be carry-over from other donors' samples. The CDR3: CASSGGLAGDTQYF. CDR3 sequence (DNA): TGTGCCAGCAGTGGAGGACTAGCTGGAGATACGCAGTATTTT.